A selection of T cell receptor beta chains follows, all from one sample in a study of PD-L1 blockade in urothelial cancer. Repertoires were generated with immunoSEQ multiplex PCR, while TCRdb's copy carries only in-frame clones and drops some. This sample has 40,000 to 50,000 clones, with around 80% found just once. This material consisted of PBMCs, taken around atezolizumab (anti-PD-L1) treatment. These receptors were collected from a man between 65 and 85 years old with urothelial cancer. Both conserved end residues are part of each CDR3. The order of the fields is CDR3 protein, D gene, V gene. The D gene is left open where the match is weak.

CDR3 protein: CASSSGTGSPKNTEAFF
D gene: TRBD1
V gene: TRBV5-8

CDR3 protein: CACKTGNYGYTF
D gene: NA
V gene: TRBV30

CDR3 protein: CASSLQTGGIMNTEAFF
D gene: TRBD1
V gene: TRBV5-1

CDR3 protein: CASSQRLAGGYEQYF
D gene: TRBD2
V gene: TRBV14

CDR3 protein: CASSLIYRNMTGLEQYF
D gene: TRBD1
V gene: TRBV27

CDR3 protein: CASSPGPHTDTQYF
D gene: NA
V gene: TRBV9

CDR3 protein: CASSQEGAGGYTF
D gene: NA
V gene: TRBV4-3

CDR3 protein: CASKGGSNNSPLHF
D gene: NA
V gene: TRBV21-1

CDR3 protein: CASSLTTGSGELFF
D gene: TRBD1
V gene: TRBV11-3

CDR3 protein: CASTPAGGGQETQYF
D gene: TRBD2
V gene: TRBV28

CDR3 protein: CASRPSQGTNTEAFF
D gene: NA
V gene: TRBV6-5

CDR3 protein: CAIRASGSMGPDTQYF
D gene: TRBD2
V gene: TRBV10-3

CDR3 protein: CSAELREQFF
D gene: NA
V gene: TRBV20-1

CDR3 protein: CASSVDQFQPQHF
D gene: NA
V gene: TRBV9

CDR3 protein: CASWGQGGADTQYF
D gene: TRBD1
V gene: TRBV5-4

CDR3 protein: CASSSQGFGNTIYF
D gene: NA
V gene: TRBV27

CDR3 protein: CASSFSYSSYEQYF
D gene: NA
V gene: TRBV18

CDR3 protein: CASSSQVGGETQYF
D gene: NA
V gene: TRBV5-4

CDR3 protein: CASSIVARALSGANVLTF
D gene: NA
V gene: TRBV19

CDR3 protein: CAISEPTTGVGWGSSYEQYF
D gene: TRBD1
V gene: TRBV10-3

CDR3 protein: CAWDSTNEQFF
D gene: NA
V gene: TRBV30

CDR3 protein: CASSYSIQEGQFF
D gene: NA
V gene: TRBV6-6

CDR3 protein: CASTRSNGANVLTF
D gene: NA
V gene: TRBV6-1

CDR3 protein: CASSLELTSTDTQYF
D gene: NA
V gene: TRBV11-2

CDR3 protein: CASSYAGLSYYGYTF
D gene: NA
V gene: TRBV6-5

CDR3 protein: CASKRSRGGEKLFF
D gene: NA
V gene: TRBV4-2

CDR3 protein: CASSQVPAGTGNTIYF
D gene: NA
V gene: TRBV18

CDR3 protein: CASSYPQPGGTEAFF
D gene: NA
V gene: TRBV19

CDR3 protein: CASSQVAGGAYNEQFF
D gene: TRBD2
V gene: TRBV14

CDR3 protein: CASSSTSGRFGTQYF
D gene: TRBD2
V gene: TRBV7-6

CDR3 protein: CASSQEVGPQWEQFF
D gene: NA
V gene: TRBV4-3

CDR3 protein: CASSSSTEAFF
D gene: NA
V gene: TRBV28

CDR3 protein: CASSLGTVLEAFF
D gene: TRBD1
V gene: TRBV28

CDR3 protein: CASSLRGGLAQYF
D gene: NA
V gene: TRBV28

CDR3 protein: CAWTGSGQLNIQYF
D gene: TRBD1
V gene: TRBV30

CDR3 protein: CASSPDKNYGYTF
D gene: NA
V gene: TRBV18

CDR3 protein: CASSTSGGQPQHF
D gene: NA
V gene: TRBV7-2

CDR3 protein: CASSLFGSYEQYF
D gene: NA
V gene: TRBV7-3

CDR3 protein: CATSRDLNRGGTGDVEQFF
D gene: NA
V gene: TRBV15

CDR3 protein: CASGATPETQYF
D gene: NA
V gene: TRBV2